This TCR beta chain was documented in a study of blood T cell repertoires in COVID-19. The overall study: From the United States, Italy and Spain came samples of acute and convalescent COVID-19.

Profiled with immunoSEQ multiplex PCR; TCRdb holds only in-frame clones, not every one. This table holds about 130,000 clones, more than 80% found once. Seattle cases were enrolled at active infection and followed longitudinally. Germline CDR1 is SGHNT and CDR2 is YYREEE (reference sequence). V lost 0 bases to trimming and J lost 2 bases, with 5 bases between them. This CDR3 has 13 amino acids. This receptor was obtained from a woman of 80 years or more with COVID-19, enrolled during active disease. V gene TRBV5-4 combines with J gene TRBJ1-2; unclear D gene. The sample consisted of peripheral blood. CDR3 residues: CASSLDRNYGYTF. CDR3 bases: TGTGCCAGCAGCTTGGACAGAAACTATGGCTACACCTTC. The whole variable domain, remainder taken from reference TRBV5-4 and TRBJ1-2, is ETGVTQSPTHLIKTRGQQVTLRCSSQSGHNTVSWYQQALGQGPQFIFQYYREEENGRGNFPPRFSGLQFPNYSSELNVNALELDDSALYLCASSLDRNYGYTFGSGTRLTVV.